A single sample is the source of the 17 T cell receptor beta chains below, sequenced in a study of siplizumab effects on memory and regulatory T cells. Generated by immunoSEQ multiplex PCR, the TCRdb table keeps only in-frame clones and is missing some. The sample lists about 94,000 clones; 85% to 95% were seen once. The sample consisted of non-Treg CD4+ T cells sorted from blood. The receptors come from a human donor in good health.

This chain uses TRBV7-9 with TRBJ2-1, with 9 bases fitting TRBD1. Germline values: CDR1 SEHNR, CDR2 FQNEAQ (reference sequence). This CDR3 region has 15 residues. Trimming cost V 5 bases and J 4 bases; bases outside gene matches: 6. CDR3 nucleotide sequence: TGTGCCAGCAGCCAGGGACAGGGTCGATACAATGAGCAGTTCTTC. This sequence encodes CASSQGQGRYNEQFF.

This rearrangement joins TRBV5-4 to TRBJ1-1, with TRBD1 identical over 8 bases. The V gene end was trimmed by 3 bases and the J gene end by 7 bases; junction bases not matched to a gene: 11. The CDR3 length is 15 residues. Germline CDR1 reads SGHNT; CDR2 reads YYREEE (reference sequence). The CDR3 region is CASSSFLRGHGEAFF. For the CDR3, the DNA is TGTGCCAGCAGCTCATTTCTCAGGGGGCATGGTGAAGCTTTCTTT.

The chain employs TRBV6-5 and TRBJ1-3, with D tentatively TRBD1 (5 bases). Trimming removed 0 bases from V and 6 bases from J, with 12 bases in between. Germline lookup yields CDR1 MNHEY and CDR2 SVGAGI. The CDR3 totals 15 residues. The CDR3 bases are TGTGCCAGCAGTTACTCGAGACAGCCCAAAAACACCATATATTTT. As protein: CASSYSRQPKNTIYF.

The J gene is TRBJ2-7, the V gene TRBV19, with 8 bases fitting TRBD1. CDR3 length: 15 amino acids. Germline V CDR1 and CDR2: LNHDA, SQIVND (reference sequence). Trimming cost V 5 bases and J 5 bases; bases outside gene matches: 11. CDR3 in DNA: TGTGCCAGTAGTCTCTCCGGGACAGGATCCAACGAGCAGTACTTC. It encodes CASSLSGTGSNEQYF.

The CDR3 DNA reads as TGCGCCAGCAGCCCCCACGGAACGGCAGACACTGAAGCTTTCTTT. It specifies CASSPHGTADTEAFF. The chain combines TRBV5-1 with TRBJ1-1; D uncertain. CDR1 and CDR2 (germline): SGHRS, YFSETQ. This CDR3 has 15 residues. Between the trimmed V and J ends, which lost 4 bases and 3 bases, there was a span of 16 bases.

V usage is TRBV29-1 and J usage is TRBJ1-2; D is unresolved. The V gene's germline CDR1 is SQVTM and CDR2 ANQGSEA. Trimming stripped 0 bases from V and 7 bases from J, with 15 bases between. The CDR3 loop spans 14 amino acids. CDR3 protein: CSVEDEDPAFGYTF. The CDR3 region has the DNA TGCAGCGTTGAAGATGAAGACCCCGCTTTTGGCTACACCTTC. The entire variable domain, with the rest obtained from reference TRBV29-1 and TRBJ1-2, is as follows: SAVISQKPSRDICQRGTSLTIQCQVDSQVTMMFWYRQQPGQSLTLIATANQGSEATYESGFVIDKFPISRPNLTFSTLTVSNMSPEDSSIYLCSVEDEDPAFGYTFGSGTRLTVV.

CDR3 DNA sequence: TGTGCCAGCAGTGAATATATGGGGACAGGGACTAACTATGGCTACACCTTC. It encodes CASSEYMGTGTNYGYTF. The V gene is TRBV25-1, the J gene TRBJ1-2; the match to TRBD1 covers 9 bases. V trimming: 0 bases; J trimming: 0 bases; junction bases outside the gene matches: 5. Germline V gene data show CDR1 as MGHDK and CDR2 as SYGVNS. CDR3 length: 17 amino acids.

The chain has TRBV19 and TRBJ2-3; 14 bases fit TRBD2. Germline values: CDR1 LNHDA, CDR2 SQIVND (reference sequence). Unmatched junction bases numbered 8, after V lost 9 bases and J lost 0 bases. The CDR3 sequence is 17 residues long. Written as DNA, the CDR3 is TGTGCCAGCGCCGGACTAGCGGGGGGTCCCAGCACAGATACGCAGTATTTT. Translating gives CASAGLAGGPSTDTQYF.

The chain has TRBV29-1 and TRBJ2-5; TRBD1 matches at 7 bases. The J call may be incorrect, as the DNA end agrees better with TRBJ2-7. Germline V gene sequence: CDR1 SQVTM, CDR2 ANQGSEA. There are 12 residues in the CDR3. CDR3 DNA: TGCAGCGTTGCTACAGGGGCCTACGAGCAGTACTTC. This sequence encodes CSVATGAYEQYF.

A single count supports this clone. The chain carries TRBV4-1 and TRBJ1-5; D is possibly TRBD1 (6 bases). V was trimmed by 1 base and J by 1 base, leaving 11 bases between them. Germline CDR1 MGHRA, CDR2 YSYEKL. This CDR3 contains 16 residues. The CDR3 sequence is CASSQGDRGSNQPQHF. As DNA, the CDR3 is TGCGCCAGCAGCCAAGGGGATAGGGGGAGCAATCAGCCCCAGCATTTT.

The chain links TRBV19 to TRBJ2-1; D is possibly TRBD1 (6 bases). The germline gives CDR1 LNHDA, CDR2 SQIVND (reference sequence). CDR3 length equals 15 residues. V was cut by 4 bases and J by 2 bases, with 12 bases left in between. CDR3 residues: CASSTGHRAYNEQFF. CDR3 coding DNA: TGTGCCAGTAGTACGGGACACCGGGCCTACAATGAGCAGTTCTTC.

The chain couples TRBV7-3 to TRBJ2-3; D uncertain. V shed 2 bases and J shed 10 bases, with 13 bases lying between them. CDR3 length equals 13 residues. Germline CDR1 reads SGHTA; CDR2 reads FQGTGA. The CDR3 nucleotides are TGTGCCAGCAGCTTAGCGCTAGTTGAGCCGCAGTATTTT. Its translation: CASSLALVEPQYF.

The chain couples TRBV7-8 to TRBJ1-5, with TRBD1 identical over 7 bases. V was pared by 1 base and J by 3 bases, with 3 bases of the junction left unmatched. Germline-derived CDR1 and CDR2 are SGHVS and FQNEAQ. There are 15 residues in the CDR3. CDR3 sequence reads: CASSLGQGVNQPQHF. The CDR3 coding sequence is TGTGCCAGCAGCTTAGGACAGGGTGTCAATCAGCCCCAGCATTTT. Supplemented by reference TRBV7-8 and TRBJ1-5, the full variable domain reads GAGVSQSPRYKVAKRGQDVALRCDPISGHVSLFWYQQALGQGPEFLTYFQNEAQLDKSGLPSDRFFAERPEGSVSTLKIQRTQQEDSAVYLCASSLGQGVNQPQHFGDGTRLSIL.

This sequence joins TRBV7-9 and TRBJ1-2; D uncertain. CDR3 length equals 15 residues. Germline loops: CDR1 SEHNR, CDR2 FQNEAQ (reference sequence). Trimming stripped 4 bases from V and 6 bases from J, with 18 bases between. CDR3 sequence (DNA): TGTGCCAGCAGCTCCCAGATAGGGAGGCTTGATGGCTACACCTTC. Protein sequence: CASSSQIGRLDGYTF.

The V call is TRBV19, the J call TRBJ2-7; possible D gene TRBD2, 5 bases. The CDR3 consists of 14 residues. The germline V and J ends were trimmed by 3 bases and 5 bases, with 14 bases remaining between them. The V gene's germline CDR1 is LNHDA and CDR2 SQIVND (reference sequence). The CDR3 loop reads CASSMMRVPNEQYF. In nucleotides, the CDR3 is TGTGCCAGTAGTATGATGAGGGTACCGAACGAGCAGTACTTC.

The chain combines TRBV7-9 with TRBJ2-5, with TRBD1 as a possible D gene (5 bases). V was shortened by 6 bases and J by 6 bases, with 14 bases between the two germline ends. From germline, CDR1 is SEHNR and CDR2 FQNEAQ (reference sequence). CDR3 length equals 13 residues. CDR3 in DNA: TGTGCCAGCAGTAGGGGTGACGGAAAGACCCAGTACTTC. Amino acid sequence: CASSRGDGKTQYF.

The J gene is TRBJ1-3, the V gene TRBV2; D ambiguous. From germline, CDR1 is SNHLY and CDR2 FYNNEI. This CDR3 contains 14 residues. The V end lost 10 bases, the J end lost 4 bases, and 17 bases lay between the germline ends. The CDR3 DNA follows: TGTGCCACCCAGCCCGGAGGTGGGGGAAACACCATATATTTT. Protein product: CATQPGGGGNTIYF.